This entry lists 27 T cell receptor beta chains sequenced from one sample in a study of identical twins. MiXCR, applied by TCRdb to the 5' RACE reads, yields one record per CDR3 protein. The profile shows some 1,600,000 distinct CDR3 sequences, 32% of them singletons. The specimen sequenced was cord blood. Source of these receptors: a newborn girl in good health.

The chain links TRBV20-1 to TRBJ2-5; D perhaps matches TRBD2 (6 bases). The DNA end lines up better with TRBJ2-7; the J call may be wrong. Germline-derived CDR1 and CDR2 are DFQATT and SNEGSKA (reference sequence). The length of the CDR3 is 12 residues. CDR3 DNA sequence: TGCAGTGCTAGCCGCGGAGGGCACGAGCAGTACTTC. Its protein is CSASRGGHEQYF.

This clonotype showed up just a few times. The chain's CDR3 is CASALDGLGKRSYEQYF. In nucleotides, the CDR3 is TGTGCCAGCGCCTTGGACGGGTTGGGAAAAAGGTCCTACGAGCAGTACTTC. The V gene is TRBV12-3 or TRBV12-4, the J gene TRBJ2-7; D is uncertain. The CDR3 has 17 amino acids. The V end lost 8 bases, the J end lost 1 base, and 24 bases lay between the germline ends.

This clonotype turned up a few times. CDR3 in amino acids: CASSLSLVKNIQYF. DNA for the CDR3: TGTGCCAGCAGTTTATCACTAGTCAAAAACATTCAGTACTTC. V gene TRBV27 combines with J gene TRBJ2-4, with a possible D match to TRBD2 (5 bases). Trimming removed 0 bases at V and 3 bases at J, with 6 bases between. CDR1 and CDR2 (germline): MNHEY, SMNVEV (reference sequence). There are 14 residues in the CDR3.

In DNA form, the CDR3 reads TGTGCCAGCTCACCACCTTCTTCTCTTGAAGCTTTCTTT. This gives the protein CASSPPSSLEAFF. This chain connects TRBV18 to TRBJ1-1; no firm D call. Per germline, CDR1 KGHSH and CDR2 LQKENI. V lost 0 bases to trimming and J lost 7 bases, with 9 bases between them. This CDR3 comprises 13 residues.

V usage is TRBV4-1 and J usage is TRBJ1-1, with TRBD1 as a possible D gene (5 bases). Trimming stripped 0 bases from V and 4 bases from J, with 18 bases between. Per the germline V gene, CDR1 is MGHRA and CDR2 is YSYEKL. The CDR3 is 17 amino acids. CDR3 region: CASSQDRWQGGSTEAFF. Here the CDR3 DNA reads TGCGCCAGCAGCCAAGATAGGTGGCAGGGAGGAAGCACTGAAGCTTTCTTT.

This clonotype has a handful of counts. The CDR3 reads CASGEQFF. In nucleotides, the CDR3 is TGTGCCAGCGGTGAGCAGTTCTTC. V is TRBV28 and J is TRBJ2-1, with D uncertain. Trimming removed 8 bases at V and 9 bases at J, with 2 bases between. The CDR3 sequence is 8 residues long. Germline V gives CDR1 MDHEN, CDR2 SYDVKM.

This clonotype showed up just a few times. The chain uses TRBV20-1 and TRBJ2-7; D remains ambiguous. The germline V gene encodes CDR1 DFQATT and CDR2 SNEGSKA (reference sequence). Trimming removed 6 bases at V and 0 bases at J, with 12 bases between. The CDR3 is 13 residues long. The CDR3 DNA sequence: TGCAGTGCACTTAGGTGGAGCTCCTACGAGCAGTACTTC. This codes for CSALRWSSYEQYF.

This clonotype was detected a few times. The chain recombines TRBV10-3 with TRBJ2-1; D uncertain. The ends were cut back, 0 bases at V and 12 bases at J, with 6 bases in the middle. This CDR3 comprises 11 residues. From germline, CDR1 is ENHRY and CDR2 SYGVKD. The CDR3 spells CAISESEGQFF. In nucleotides, the CDR3 is TGTGCCATCAGTGAGTCGGAAGGGCAGTTCTTC.

This clonotype was observed a handful of times. The chain recombines TRBV15 with TRBJ2-5; no clear D gene. Trimming pared 0 bases from V and 3 bases from J, leaving 5 bases between. CDR3 length: 13 amino acids. In germline, CDR1 is LNHNV, CDR2 YYDKDF (reference sequence). The CDR3 DNA follows: TGTGCCACCAGCAGAGATTACAAAGAGACCCAGTACTTC. Translating it yields CATSRDYKETQYF. Combining the CDR3 with reference TRBV15 and TRBJ2-5 gives the whole variable domain DAMVIQNPRYQVTQFGKPVTLSCSQTLNHNVMYWYQQKSSQAPKLLFHYYDKDFNNEADTPDNFQSRRPNTSFCFLDIRSPGLGDTAMYLCATSRDYKETQYFGPGTRLLVL.

The chain carries TRBV20-1 and TRBJ2-1, with D perhaps matching TRBD2 (6 bases). Trimming took off 3 bases at V and 9 bases at J, with 12 bases between the two ends. The germline gives CDR1 DFQATT, CDR2 SNEGSKA (reference sequence). CDR3 length equals 12 residues. Written as DNA, the CDR3 is TGCAGTGCTAGCGGGAGACGCGGTGAGCAGTTCTTC. Translated, it gives CSASGRRGEQFF.

This chain uses TRBV5-1 with TRBJ2-7; no definite D call. The V gene lost 0 bases and the J gene lost 0 bases, with 10 bases spanning the gap. The CDR3 length is 15 residues. Germline CDR1 is SGHRS and CDR2 is YFSETQ. The CDR3 here is CASSLEGPSSYEQYF. The CDR3 DNA sequence: TGCGCCAGCAGCTTGGAGGGCCCTAGCTCCTACGAGCAGTACTTC.

Ten or more counts support this clonotype. The CDR3 sequence is CASSPGLALTDTQYF. CDR3 in DNA: TGTGCCAGCAGCCCCGGACTAGCATTGACAGATACGCAGTATTTT. V and J are TRBV7-8 and TRBJ2-3; 8 bases map to TRBD2. The J segment lost 3 bases and the V segment lost 5 bases, leaving 7 bases of the junction unmatched. The germline V gene has CDR1 SGHVS and CDR2 FQNEAQ. The CDR3 extends over 15 amino acids.

This chain links TRBV6-5 with TRBJ2-1, with 7 bases identical to TRBD2. The V segment lost 6 bases and the J segment 1 base; nucleotides outside the gene matches: 9. The CDR3 covers 16 residues. Per the germline V gene, CDR1 is MNHEY and CDR2 is SVGAGI. The CDR3 DNA is TGTGCCAGCAGATCCCGAGCGGGAAGATCCTACAATGAGCAGTTCTTC. Translating it yields CASRSRAGRSYNEQFF.

The chain couples TRBV6-1 to TRBJ1-1; D is perhaps TRBD1 (6 bases). This CDR3 region has 13 residues. CDR1 and CDR2 (germline): MNHNS, SASEGT. V lost 6 bases, J lost 3 bases, and 11 bases lay in between. Here the CDR3 reads CASSVGHHTEAFF. DNA for the CDR3: TGTGCCAGCAGCGTGGGACACCACACTGAAGCTTTCTTT.

This clonotype occurred a few times. V gene TRBV4-2 combines with J gene TRBJ1-1, with D perhaps matching TRBD1 (5 bases). Germline CDR1 and CDR2: LGHNA and YNFKEQ. V shed 2 bases and J shed 1 base, with 8 bases lying between them. The CDR3 contains 14 residues. CDR3 coding DNA: TGTGCCAGCAGCCAACCCGACAGGAACACTGAAGCTTTCTTT. Translating it yields CASSQPDRNTEAFF.

There are a few counts of this clonotype. This sequence joins TRBV5-1 and TRBJ2-7; 10 bases fit TRBD1. The V and J ends lost 4 bases and 2 bases, in that order; junction bases with no gene match: 9. The CDR3 totals 16 residues. Germline V CDR1 and CDR2: SGHRS, YFSETQ. The CDR3 protein is CASSRTGQGNPYEQYF. The CDR3, as DNA: TGCGCCAGCAGCCGAACGGGACAGGGGAACCCCTACGAGCAGTACTTC.

The rearrangement uses TRBV6-2 or TRBV6-3 and TRBJ2-7; D is possibly TRBD1 (6 bases). The CDR3 has 16 residues. The V and J ends lost 5 bases and 3 bases respectively, with 20 bases between them. From germline, CDR1 is MNHEY and CDR2 SVGEGT. CDR3 region: CASSTPRTAKYYEQYF. The CDR3 coding sequence is TGTGCCAGCAGTACCCCCCGGACAGCAAAATACTACGAGCAGTACTTC.

V is TRBV4-2 and J is TRBJ2-6, with 11 positions matching TRBD1. The trim removed 0 bases at V and 1 base at J, leaving 2 bases unmatched. This CDR3 comprises 18 residues. CDR1 and CDR2 (germline): LGHNA, YNFKEQ. CDR3 DNA: TGTGCCAGCAGCCAAGATGGACAGGGGGCGTCTGGGGCCAACGTCCTGACTTTC. Its protein product is CASSQDGQGASGANVLTF.

This rearrangement joins TRBV28 to TRBJ2-1; D not certain. V dropped 2 bases and J dropped 7 bases, with 9 bases sitting between them. This CDR3 is built from 13 residues. The germline CDR1 and CDR2 sequences are MDHEN and SYDVKM. The CDR3, as DNA: TGTGCCAGCAGTTTACTAAAAGGAAATGAGCAGTTCTTC. Its protein is CASSLLKGNEQFF. Based on the CDR3 plus reference TRBV28 and TRBJ2-1, the full variable domain is DVKVTQSSRYLVKRTGEKVFLECVQDMDHENMFWYRQDPGLGLRLIYFSYDVKMKEKGDIPEGYSVSREKKERFSLILESASTNQTSMYLCASSLLKGNEQFFGPGTRLTVL.

This clonotype has more than one count but fewer than ten. This chain links TRBV28 with TRBJ1-6, with D uncertain. CDR3 length equals 13 residues. Germline CDR1 reads MDHEN; CDR2 reads SYDVKM. V lost 3 bases and J 10 bases, leaving 10 bases between the germline ends. CDR3 nucleotides: TGTGCCAGCAGTTTTTATCACGGGTCACCCCTCCACTTT. It encodes CASSFYHGSPLHF.

This clonotype was observed a handful of times. The rearrangement links TRBV12-3 or TRBV12-4 to TRBJ2-4; D is uncertain. CDR3 length: 16 residues. The V gene lost 5 bases and the J gene lost 0 bases, with 14 bases spanning the gap. CDR3 sequence: CASSARSTLAKNIQYF. The CDR3 DNA reads as TGTGCCAGCAGTGCCCGTTCCACCCTAGCCAAAAACATTCAGTACTTC.

Details on this clonotype: One base away lies a much larger clone, so this may be a sequencing read error. V usage is TRBV5-4 and J usage is TRBJ2-6, with D unresolved. The CDR3 totals 14 residues. Germline V gene data show CDR1 as SGHNT and CDR2 as YYREEE (reference sequence). Trimming took off 5 bases at V and 2 bases at J, with 8 bases between the two ends. Here the CDR3 reads CASRLSPGANVLTF. The CDR3 DNA is TGTGCCAGCAGGCTCAGCCCTGGGGCCAACGTCCTGACTTTC.

J is TRBJ1-5 and V is TRBV5-1; D is perhaps TRBD1 (5 bases). V was clipped by 3 bases and J by 7 bases, with 11 bases between them. Per germline, CDR1 SGHRS and CDR2 YFSETQ. The CDR3 has 13 amino acids. CDR3 DNA: TGCGCCAGCAGCTGGCGTGGGGGACAGCCCCAGCATTTT. Protein sequence: CASSWRGGQPQHF. The whole variable domain, filled in from reference TRBV5-1 and TRBJ1-5, reads KAGVTQTPRYLIKTRGQQVTLSCSPISGHRSVSWYQQTPGQGLQFLFEYFSETQRNKGNFPGRFSGRQFSNSRSEMNVSTLELGDSALYLCASSWRGGQPQHFGDGTRLSIL.

This clonotype was observed a few times. The chain employs TRBV10-3 and TRBJ2-2, with D uncertain. Trimming took 11 bases from V and 6 from J, leaving 7 bases between them. This CDR3 is built from 10 residues. CDR1 ENHRY and CDR2 SYGVKD come from the germline V gene. The CDR3, as DNA: TGTGCCTCCGTTTCCGGGGAGCTGTTTTTT. Its translation: CASVSGELFF.

The rearrangement uses TRBV19 and TRBJ2-3; 7 positions match TRBD2. J was trimmed by 1 base and V by 7 bases; bases with no gene match: 8. The length of the CDR3 is 15 residues. Germline CDR1 and CDR2: LNHDA and SQIVND (reference sequence). This CDR3 reads CASTPGLLGTDTQYF. For the CDR3, the DNA is TGTGCCAGTACCCCGGGACTATTGGGCACAGATACGCAGTATTTT.

A few counts support this clonotype. The chain combines TRBV18 with TRBJ1-2, with D perhaps TRBD1 (5 bases). CDR1 is KGHSH and CDR2 is LQKENI in the germline V gene. Trimming cost V 2 bases and J 2 bases, with 12 bases left between them. The CDR3 runs 15 residues. CDR3 sequence reads: CASSPTGQGNYGYTF. As DNA, the CDR3 is TGTGCCAGCTCACCAACGGGGCAAGGCAACTATGGCTACACCTTC. The full variable domain, completed using reference TRBV18 and TRBJ1-2, is NAGVMQNPRHLVRRRGQEARLRCSPMKGHSHVYWYRQLPEEGLKFMVYLQKENIIDESGMPKERFSAEFPKEGPSILRIQQVVRGDSAAYFCASSPTGQGNYGYTFGSGTRLTVV.

The rearrangement links TRBV5-1 to TRBJ2-3; TRBD2 is a possible D gene (5 bases). The V end lost 3 bases, the J end lost 2 bases, and 10 bases lay between the germline ends. The germline CDR1 and CDR2 sequences are SGHRS and YFSETQ. This CDR3 is 14 amino acids long. CDR3 DNA sequence: TGCGCCAGCAGCTCGGACGGGGTCACAGATACGCAGTATTTT. This encodes CASSSDGVTDTQYF.